This T cell receptor (beta chain) comes out of a study of T-cell reconstitution after alpha-beta-depleted transplantation in children. Unique molecular identifiers featured in how the TCRbeta library was prepared. MiXCR, applied by TCRdb to the PCR reads, yields one record per CDR3 protein. The table shows about 360,000 distinct CDR3 sequences, with roughly 15% occurring only once. The CDR3 has 19 residues. Germline CDR1 reads SGHAT; CDR2 reads FQNNGV. The V and J ends lost 6 bases and 0 bases, in that order; junction bases with no gene match: 10. The chain joins TRBV11-2 to TRBJ2-1, with 14 nucleotides matching TRBD2. This clonotype originated in a human donor who donated a stem cell graft to a child with Fanconi anemia. The sample in question was PBMCs, obtained from the stem cell graft. CDR3 coding DNA: TGTGCCAGCAGTTCCGGGACTAGCGGGGGCGTTAGCTCCTACAATGAGCAGTTCTTC. This encodes CASSSGTSGGVSSYNEQFF.